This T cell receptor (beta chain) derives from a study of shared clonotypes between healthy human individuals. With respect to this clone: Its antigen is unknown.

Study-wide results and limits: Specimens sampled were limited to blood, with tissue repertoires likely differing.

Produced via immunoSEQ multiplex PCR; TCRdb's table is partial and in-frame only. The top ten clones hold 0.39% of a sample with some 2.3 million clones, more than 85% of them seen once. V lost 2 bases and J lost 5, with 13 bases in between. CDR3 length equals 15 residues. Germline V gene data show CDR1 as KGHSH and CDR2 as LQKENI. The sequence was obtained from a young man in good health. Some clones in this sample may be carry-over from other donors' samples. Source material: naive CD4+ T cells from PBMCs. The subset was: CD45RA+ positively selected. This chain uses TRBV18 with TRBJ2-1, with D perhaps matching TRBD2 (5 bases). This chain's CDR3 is CASSPSQEVNNEQFF. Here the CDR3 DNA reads TGTGCCAGCTCACCATCTCAGGAGGTAAACAATGAGCAGTTCTTC.